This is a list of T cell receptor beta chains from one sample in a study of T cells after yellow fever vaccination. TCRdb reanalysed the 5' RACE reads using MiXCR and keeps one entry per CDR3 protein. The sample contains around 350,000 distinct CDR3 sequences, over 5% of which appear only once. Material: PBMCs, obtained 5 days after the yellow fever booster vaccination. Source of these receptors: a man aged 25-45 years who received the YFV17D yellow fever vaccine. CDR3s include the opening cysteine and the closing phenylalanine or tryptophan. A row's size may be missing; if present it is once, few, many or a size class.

CASSPTLAQYF	TRBJ2-7	.	TRBV11-2
CASSLDPGYNEQFF	TRBJ2-1	many	TRBV5-1
CSVAGQSYEQYF	TRBJ2-7	.	TRBV29-1
CSVERLVIGTQYF	TRBJ2-3	few	TRBV29-1
CSARSPVSEKLFF	TRBJ1-4	.	TRBV20-1
CSARVAGGVNTQYF	TRBJ2-3	.	TRBV20-1
CASSLFSSVGETQYF	TRBJ2-5	many	TRBV7-7
CASSRDRPSYEQYF	TRBJ2-7	few	TRBV6-2/TRBV6-3
CASSLEGHSSYEQYF	TRBJ2-7	few	TRBV5-6
CCARVGLAGGSYEQYF	TRBJ2-7	.	TRBV20-1
CASSPPGWNEQYF	TRBJ2-7	many	TRBV5-6
CSASRLAGDTQYF	TRBJ2-3	.	TRBV20-1
CSARAHSRETQYF	TRBJ2-5	once	TRBV20-1
CASSLPSGRAYGANVLTF	TRBJ2-6	many	TRBV11-1
CASGFNSRETQYF	TRBJ2-5	.	TRBV12-5
CASSMRRRNTGELFF	TRBJ2-2	few	TRBV19
CASSSLVGLLSSYEQYF	TRBJ2-7	many	TRBV7-2
CASSQGESGSGELFF	TRBJ2-2	.	TRBV4-3
CASSYSRSEGRISGYTF	TRBJ1-2	many	TRBV6-5
CASSYPGGVSSYEQYF	TRBJ2-7	.	TRBV7-2
CASSEALGQNTEAFF	TRBJ1-1	many	TRBV6-1
CAWSRGPGASYEQYF	TRBJ2-7	.	TRBV30
CATSRDQRGRSYNEQFF	TRBJ2-1	few	TRBV15
CSARDPGRANEQFF	TRBJ2-1	few	TRBV20-1
CASSVKEATEAFF	TRBJ1-1	.	TRBV9
CASTESGRSSYNEQFF	TRBJ2-1	few	TRBV12-3/TRBV12-4
CASSLGEIYGYTF	TRBJ1-2	.	TRBV12-3/TRBV12-4
CASSLGAPLLGIAYEQYF	TRBJ2-7	many	TRBV11-1
CSARDPTLNEQYF	TRBJ2-7	few	TRBV20-1
CASSLGGLGQGAKNIQYF	TRBJ2-4	few	TRBV7-9